The T cell receptor (beta chain) under discussion was sequenced for a study of T cells in Graves' hyperthyroidism and ophthalmopathy (dated by TCRdb to about 2019). Describing the broader study: Peripheral blood was sampled at the time of initial diagnosis, prior to any treatment. TCR V-J signatures able to tell the groups apart were searched for in a discovery cohort of approximately 95 patients, of whom under 45 had Graves' ophthalmopathy and 57 had stable Graves' hyperthyroidism. Whether ophthalmopathy could be predicted prospectively was tested in an independent validation cohort made up of 18 to 20 hyperthyroidism patients plus 17 patients who later progressed to ophthalmopathy. The approximately 98 discovery patients were randomly divided into training and test sets at a 7:3 ratio. In addition, the study compared T-cell repertoires in thyroid tissue and in blood from several Graves' hyperthyroidism patients. Once sampling was done, hyperthyroidism patients were given methimazole at a starting dose of 30 mg daily, whereas ophthalmopathy patients were given high-dose intravenous methylprednisolone. According to the paper, TCR Vbeta CDR3 sequencing was carried out on over 130 peripheral blood samples, which came from about 45 ophthalmopathy, roughly 75 hyperthyroidism and roughly 17 progressor patients. General findings and caveats noted by the study authors: Sample size was not statistically predetermined, and blinding of investigators to group allocation was not performed. Most expanded thyroid clonotypes (frequency above 0.001) were also detected in blood, a finding suggesting that blood repertoires may reflect thyroid immune responses. A model built on a 13 V-J signature distinguished ophthalmopathy from stable hyperthyroidism, reaching about 88% sensitivity and 81% to 83% specificity in cross-validation and 80%/75% in testing. During validation, the model predicted progression to ophthalmopathy a median of about 6.3 months ahead of onset, with just under 71% sensitivity and 72.22% specificity.

Ten or more counts support this clonotype. No antigen is known for it. Base quality data are lacking; no much larger clone is found one base away. The TCR beta CDR3 regions were amplified from RNA transcripts. The first round of RT-PCR for the TCR CDR3 was performed with the HTBI primer set and the Qiagen OneStep RT-PCR kit. Libraries were constructed in a second round of multiplex PCR, after which size selection and purification were performed. Paired-end sequencing of the libraries was performed with 100 bp reads on an Illumina HiSeq2000. For the original study's pipeline: Raw data were processed with SOAPnuke, discarding reads with adapters, uncalled bases, mean Phred below 15, or no exact constant-primer or identifier match. High-quality paired reads were merged with COPE v1.2.5, and unique nucleotide sequences were defined as clonotypes. MiTCR v1.1 was used to align the clonotypes against IMGT TRBV, TRBD and TRBJ reference segments. Only V-J combinations with frequency above 0.0001, covering about 99% of repertoires, were analysed. The TCS score was defined as F50 (clonal expansion) divided by E x V (chaos), with BLOSUM62-based TCRdist calculated between CDR3 peptides within each V-J. Welch's t-statistics and random forest reduced around 510 V-J features to some 14, which were used in a naive Bayes classifier (R e1071). The Morisita-Horn index was used to measure how similar the thyroid and blood repertoires were. TCRdb ran its own pipeline on the public reads, namely fastp trimming at Q25 and MiXCR clone calling, and kept in-frame beta chains. When rows share a CDR3 protein, they turn into one entry using the most common DNA and genes. TCRdb's processing, not the study's, gives the V and J calls here. A total of about 610,000 distinct CDR3 sequences appear in this sample, roughly 15% of them only once. The top ten clonotypes cover approximately 4.3% of the sample.

Trimming takes 6 bases from V and 0 bases from J, and the germline ends sit 15 bases apart. Spanning cysteine to phenylalanine, the CDR3 consists of 16 amino acids. Kept here is only the CDR3 DNA, which spans 48 bases and is read in frame from base 1. The germline V gene specifies MNHEY as CDR1 and SVGEGT as CDR2. Ophthalmopathy patients had moderately to severely active disease, Clinical Activity Score of at least 3, NOSPECS grade of at least 4, and duration under 3 months. Exclusion was applied to patients with uncontrolled infections, other autoimmune diseases, pregnancy or lactation. Diagnoses were established on the basis of clinical symptoms, serum thyroxine and TRAb, thyroid ultrasound, and orbital computed tomography. PBMCs were isolated from about 10 ml of fresh peripheral blood by Ficoll-Paque density gradient centrifugation. Total RNA was extracted using Trizol reagent, and RNA quality was assessed on an Agilent 2100 Bioanalyzer.

The sequence joins TRBV6-2 or TRBV6-3 to TRBJ1-5; a tentative D call is TRBD1 (5 bases match). This sequence originates from a woman aged 40-49 years with Graves' ophthalmopathy. Material for sequencing was blood. The CDR3 is CASSRGRGRSNQPQHF. The bases read TGTGCCAGCAGCCGGGGTAGGGGACGTAGCAATCAGCCCCAGCATTTT.